The 22 T cell receptor beta chains reported below all come from one sample, sequenced in a study of cytomegalovirus exposure and HLA in healthy donors. PCR involved 60 Vbeta and 13 Jbeta primers. Using immunoSEQ multiplex PCR, the repertoire was profiled, and TCRdb retains in-frame clones only, with some absent. Among some 150,000 clones, approximately 85% were seen once, and the ten largest hold around 2%. The sequencing input was PBMCs. The receptor source for this set is a young woman in good health and CMV-seronegative.

Only a few counts were recorded for this clone. The V and J genes are TRBV15 and TRBJ1-5; a possible D gene is TRBD1 (5 bases). The germline CDR1 and CDR2 sequences are LNHNV and YYDKDF (reference sequence). This CDR3 has 12 amino acids. Between the trimmed V and J ends, which lost 10 bases and 10 bases, there was a span of 17 bases. The CDR3: CAIGTGVGPQHF. In DNA, the CDR3 is TGTGCCATCGGGACGGGGGTAGGTCCCCAGCATTTT.

The V call is TRBV6-5, the J call TRBJ1-4, with D perhaps matching TRBD1 (5 bases). V lost 2 bases and J lost 1, with 8 bases in between. From germline, CDR1 is MNHEY and CDR2 SVGAGI. The CDR3 has 15 residues. CDR3 sequence: CASSYQGKTNEKLFF. Written as DNA, the CDR3 is TGTGCCAGCAGTTACCAGGGAAAAACTAATGAAAAACTGTTTTTT.

J is TRBJ1-2 and V is TRBV7-8, with 10 bases lining up with TRBD1. This CDR3 contains 16 residues. Germline CDR1 SGHVS, CDR2 FQNEAQ. The V gene end was trimmed by 5 bases and the J gene end by 7 bases; junction bases not matched to a gene: 13. For the CDR3, the DNA is TGTGCCAGCAGCAGCCGGACAGGGGGATTGGGCTCTGGCTACACCTTC. As protein: CASSSRTGGLGSGYTF. Full variable domain (missing parts from reference TRBV7-8 and TRBJ1-2): GAGVSQSPRYKVAKRGQDVALRCDPISGHVSLFWYQQALGQGPEFLTYFQNEAQLDKSGLPSDRFFAERPEGSVSTLKIQRTQQEDSAVYLCASSSRTGGLGSGYTFGSGTRLTVV.

DNA of the CDR3: TGTGCCATCAGTGAGTCGTCGGGGAATGGTGAGCAGTTCTTC. Its protein product is CAISESSGNGEQFF. The rearrangement joins TRBV10-3 to TRBJ2-1, with D perhaps matching TRBD2 (5 bases). Germline loops: CDR1 ENHRY, CDR2 SYGVKD. Trimming removed 0 bases at V and 9 bases at J, with 12 bases between. This CDR3 is built from 14 residues.

The rearrangement links TRBV5-1 to TRBJ2-1; TRBD2 matches 12 bases. The ends lost 0 bases at V and 8 bases at J; junction bases unmatched: 9. Germline values: CDR1 SGHRS, CDR2 YFSETQ. The CDR3 is 17 residues long. For the CDR3, the DNA is TGCGCCAGCAGCTTGGCGACTAGCGGGAGCGGTGAGGATGAGCAGTTCTTC. Its protein is CASSLATSGSGEDEQFF.

The J gene is TRBJ1-5, the V gene TRBV27; D not resolved. Germline V lookup: CDR1 MNHEY, CDR2 SMNVEV (reference sequence). Trimming stripped 7 bases from V and 9 bases from J, with 22 bases between. The length of the CDR3 is 15 residues. The CDR3 loop reads CASIKEAHGSGPQHF. The DNA of the CDR3 is TGTGCCAGCATTAAAGAGGCCCACGGCAGCGGGCCCCAGCATTTT.

This chain uses TRBV2 with TRBJ2-2; D perhaps matches TRBD1 (6 bases). Germline loops: CDR1 SNHLY, CDR2 FYNNEI. The V and J ends lost 4 bases and 2 bases respectively, with 11 bases between them. This CDR3 is 15 amino acids long. CDR3 in amino acids: CASSGAGANTGELFF. Here the CDR3 DNA reads TGTGCCAGCAGTGGGGCAGGGGCTAACACCGGGGAGCTGTTTTTT.

The chain employs TRBV5-1 and TRBJ2-5; D gene unclear. Looked up from germline, CDR1 is SGHRS and CDR2 is YFSETQ. There are 13 residues in the CDR3. With 4 bases removed from V and 1 base from J, the gap between germline ends came to 8 bases. The CDR3 region is CASSASSQETQYF. In DNA form, the CDR3 reads TGCGCCAGCAGCGCCTCGAGCCAAGAGACCCAGTACTTC.

V usage is TRBV19 and J usage is TRBJ1-5; D is possibly TRBD1 (6 bases). Deletions cut 5 bases from V and 1 base from J, with 12 bases between. The CDR3 extends over 15 amino acids. Germline-derived CDR1 and CDR2 are LNHDA and SQIVND (reference sequence). CDR3 coding DNA: TGTGCCAGTAGTGGACGAACAGGGAGCAATCAGCCCCAGCATTTT. It yields the protein CASSGRTGSNQPQHF.

The chain couples TRBV5-1 to TRBJ2-7; D unresolved. CDR1 SGHRS and CDR2 YFSETQ come from the germline V gene. Trimming removed 1 base from V and 4 bases from J, with 15 bases in between. CDR3 length equals 15 residues. CDR3 protein: CASSLSGGPPYEQYF. The DNA of the CDR3 is TGCGCCAGCAGCTTGTCTGGCGGTCCACCGTACGAGCAGTACTTC.

The chain couples TRBV19 to TRBJ2-5, with TRBD1 identical over 9 bases. V lost 6 bases to trimming and J lost 4 bases; unmatched junction nucleotides: 6. Per the germline V gene, CDR1 is LNHDA and CDR2 is SQIVND (reference sequence). The CDR3 totals 14 residues. CDR3 coding DNA: TGTGCCAGTAGCGGACAGGGGATAGGAGAGACCCAGTACTTC. This codes for CASSGQGIGETQYF.

On this clone: The same CDR3 also results from other DNA sequences found in this sample. The chain links TRBV7-3 to TRBJ2-1, with 7 nucleotides matching TRBD2. V lost 5 bases, J lost 4 bases, and 5 bases stayed unmatched. The CDR3 has 14 residues. The germline V gene encodes CDR1 SGHTA and CDR2 FQGTGA. This CDR3 reads CASSPSGAYNEQFF. Here the CDR3 DNA reads TGTGCCAGCAGCCCGAGCGGGGCTTACAATGAGCAGTTCTTC. The complete variable domain, with remaining parts taken from reference TRBV7-3 and TRBJ2-1, reads GAGVSQTPSNKVTEKGKYVELRCDPISGHTALYWYRQSLGQGPEFLIYFQGTGAADDSGLPNDRFFAVRPEGSVSTLKIQRTERGDSAVYLCASSPSGAYNEQFFGPGTRLTVL.

CDR3 nucleotide sequence: TGTGCCAGCAAGCGCGGTTCCTCCTACGAGCAGTACTTC. Translating gives CASKRGSSYEQYF. V gene TRBV28 combines with J gene TRBJ2-7; no definite D call. CDR1 and CDR2 from the germline V gene are MDHEN and SYDVKM. V was shortened by 7 bases and J by 0 bases, with 10 bases between the two germline ends. The CDR3 sequence is 13 residues long. The variable domain in full, with the rest retrieved from reference TRBV28 and TRBJ2-7, is DVKVTQSSRYLVKRTGEKVFLECVQDMDHENMFWYRQDPGLGLRLIYFSYDVKMKEKGDIPEGYSVSREKKERFSLILESASTNQTSMYLCASKRGSSYEQYFGPGTRLTVT.

A single count supports this clone. The chain joins TRBV18 to TRBJ2-1; 9 bases are shared with TRBD2. J lost 2 bases, V lost 2 bases, and 4 bases had no gene match. The CDR3 runs to 16 residues. CDR1 KGHSH and CDR2 LQKENI come from the germline V gene. CDR3 nucleotide sequence: TGTGCCAGCTCACCAGGGTCTAGCGGGACCTACAATGAGCAGTTCTTC. Protein sequence: CASSPGSSGTYNEQFF.

The chain combines TRBV6-5 with TRBJ2-6; weak D call: TRBD2 (6 bases). V shed 0 bases and J shed 4 bases, with 10 bases lying between them. The CDR3 covers 16 residues. Germline loops: CDR1 MNHEY, CDR2 SVGAGI. The CDR3 spells CASSYSGGGGANVLTF. The CDR3, as DNA: TGTGCCAGCAGTTACTCGGGGGGAGGCGGGGCCAACGTCCTGACTTTC.

The genes are TRBV6-1 and TRBJ2-2; tentatively, D is TRBD1 (6 bases). The CDR3 is 13 amino acids. Germline V gene data show CDR1 as MNHNS and CDR2 as SASEGT. V was trimmed by 1 base and J by 12 bases, leaving 12 bases between them. Here the CDR3 reads CASSEGNQGKLFF. The CDR3 DNA reads as TGTGCCAGCAGTGAAGGGAACCAGGGGAAGCTGTTTTTT.

The J gene is TRBJ2-1, the V gene TRBV5-1; D remains unclear. The germline V gene has CDR1 SGHRS and CDR2 YFSETQ. Trimming took 0 bases from V and 0 from J, leaving 7 bases between them. The CDR3 has 15 amino acids. CDR3 in amino acids: CASSLDSRSYNEQFF. In DNA form, the CDR3 reads TGCGCCAGCAGCTTGGACAGTCGCTCCTACAATGAGCAGTTCTTC.

The rearrangement joins TRBV4-3 to TRBJ2-3; 8 nucleotides agree with TRBD1. CDR3 length equals 21 residues. Germline V gene lookup returns CDR1 LGHNA and CDR2 YSLEER. J was trimmed by 4 bases and V by 0 bases; bases with no gene match: 21. The CDR3 nucleotides are TGCGCCAGCAGCCAAGAAATAGGACAGGGTTTGCGTCGATCTTACTCAGATACGCAGTATTTT. It translates to CASSQEIGQGLRRSYSDTQYF.

The chain joins TRBV5-4 to TRBJ2-5; TRBD1 is a possible D gene (6 bases). V was pared by 3 bases and J by 5 bases, with 20 bases between. Germline CDR1 SGHNT, CDR2 YYREEE (reference sequence). There are 16 residues in the CDR3. DNA for the CDR3: TGTGCCAGCAGCTCCGACAGGACCCGCAGTGTCGAGACCCAGTACTTC. It yields the protein CASSSDRTRSVETQYF.

With respect to this clone: Other DNA sequences from this sample encode an identical CDR3 as well. The chain has TRBV9 and TRBJ2-7; 8 positions agree with TRBD1. Per the germline V gene, CDR1 is SGDLS and CDR2 is YYNGEE. The V and J ends lost 0 bases and 2 bases, in that order; junction bases with no gene match: 1. CDR3 length: 14 amino acids. The CDR3 reads CASSVGQGTYEQYF. The CDR3 region has the DNA TGTGCCAGCAGCGTAGGACAGGGGACCTACGAGCAGTACTTC.

V gene TRBV4-1 combines with J gene TRBJ2-7; 8 bases are a match to TRBD2. This CDR3 spans 19 amino acids. The germline gives CDR1 MGHRA, CDR2 YSYEKL. The V and J ends lost 0 bases and 1 base, in that order; junction bases with no gene match: 14. The CDR3 region is CASSQDLGSGNPGSYEQYF. CDR3 sequence (DNA): TGCGCCAGCAGCCAAGATCTAGGTAGCGGGAACCCCGGGTCCTACGAGCAGTACTTC.

This rearrangement joins TRBV6-5 to TRBJ2-3, with TRBD2 as a possible D gene (6 bases). V lost 7 bases and J 2 bases, leaving 13 bases between the germline ends. The CDR3 runs to 14 residues. In germline, CDR1 is MNHEY, CDR2 SVGAGI. CDR3: CASMRGRSTDTQYF. CDR3 nucleotides: TGTGCCAGCATGCGAGGGAGGTCCACAGATACGCAGTATTTT.